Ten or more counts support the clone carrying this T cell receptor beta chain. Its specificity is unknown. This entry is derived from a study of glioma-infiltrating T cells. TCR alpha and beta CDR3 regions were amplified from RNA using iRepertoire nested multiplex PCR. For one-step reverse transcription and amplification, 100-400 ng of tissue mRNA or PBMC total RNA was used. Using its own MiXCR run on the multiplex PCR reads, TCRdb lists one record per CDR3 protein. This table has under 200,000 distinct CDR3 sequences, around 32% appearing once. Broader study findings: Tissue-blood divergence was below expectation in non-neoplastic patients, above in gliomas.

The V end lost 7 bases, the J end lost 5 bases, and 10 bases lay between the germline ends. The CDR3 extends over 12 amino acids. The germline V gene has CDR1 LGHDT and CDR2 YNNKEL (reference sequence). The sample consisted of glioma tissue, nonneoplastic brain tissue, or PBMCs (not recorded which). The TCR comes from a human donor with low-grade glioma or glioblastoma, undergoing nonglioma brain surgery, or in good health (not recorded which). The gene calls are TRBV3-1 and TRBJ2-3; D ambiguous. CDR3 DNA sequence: TGTGCCAGCACCCAGACGGGAGATACGCAGTATTTT. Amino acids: CASTQTGDTQYF.